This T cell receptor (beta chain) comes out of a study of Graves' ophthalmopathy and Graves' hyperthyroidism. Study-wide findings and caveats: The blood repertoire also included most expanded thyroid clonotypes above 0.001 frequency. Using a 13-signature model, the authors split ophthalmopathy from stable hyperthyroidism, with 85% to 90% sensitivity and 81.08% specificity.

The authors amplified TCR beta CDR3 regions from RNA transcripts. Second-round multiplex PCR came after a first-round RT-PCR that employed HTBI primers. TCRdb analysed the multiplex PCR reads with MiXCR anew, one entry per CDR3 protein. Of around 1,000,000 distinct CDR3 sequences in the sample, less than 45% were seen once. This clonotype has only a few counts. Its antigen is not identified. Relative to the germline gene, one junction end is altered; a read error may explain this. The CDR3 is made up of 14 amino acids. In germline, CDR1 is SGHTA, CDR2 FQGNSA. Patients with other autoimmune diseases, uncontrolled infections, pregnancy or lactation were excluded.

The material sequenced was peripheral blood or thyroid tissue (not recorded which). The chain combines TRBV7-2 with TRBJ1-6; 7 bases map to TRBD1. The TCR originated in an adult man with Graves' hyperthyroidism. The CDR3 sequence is CASSQGGENSPLHF. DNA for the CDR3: TGCGCCAGCAGCCAGGGGGGGGAGAATTCACCCCTCCACTTT. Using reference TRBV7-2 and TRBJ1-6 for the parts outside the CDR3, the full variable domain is GAGVSQSPSNKVTEKGKDVELRCDPISGHTALYWYRQSLGQGLEFLIYFQGNSAPDKSGLPSDRFSAERTGGSVSTLTIQRTQQEDSAVYLCASSQGGENSPLHFGNGTRLTVT.